These 30 T cell receptor beta chains originate from one sample sequenced in a study of T cells after yellow fever vaccination. One entry per CDR3 protein results from TCRdb running MiXCR on the 5' RACE reads. The sample consists of 60,000 to 75,000 distinct CDR3 sequences, more than 6.5% of them appearing once. The sequences come from CD8+ T cells sorted from PBMCs, collected 45 days after the first yellow fever vaccination. The receptors stem from a man younger than 35 who received the YFV17D yellow fever vaccine.

This clonotype was observed many times. The chain links TRBV4-1 to TRBJ2-1; D unresolved. The germline V gene has CDR1 MGHRA and CDR2 YSYEKL. The V end was cut by 0 bases, the J end by 8 bases, with 14 bases between. This CDR3 spans 15 amino acids. The CDR3 is CASSQEWYSSDEQFF. The CDR3 DNA sequence: TGCGCCAGCAGCCAAGAATGGTACAGCTCGGATGAGCAGTTCTTC.

This clonotype has ten or more counts. This chain connects TRBV4-3 to TRBJ2-7, with D unclear. Germline values: CDR1 LGHNA, CDR2 YSLEER. With 0 bases removed from V and 6 bases from J, the gap between germline ends came to 9 bases. The CDR3 is made up of 13 amino acids. The CDR3 loop is CASSQDGSGEQYF. CDR3 sequence (DNA): TGCGCCAGCAGCCAAGACGGGTCCGGCGAGCAGTACTTC.

At least ten counts were recorded for this clonotype. This rearrangement joins TRBV15 to TRBJ2-7; TRBD2 matches 9 bases. The CDR3 length is 15 residues. Trimming took 1 base from V and 2 from J; bases not matched to a gene: 3. Germline assignment: CDR1 LNHNV and CDR2 YYDKDF (reference sequence). The CDR3 DNA is TGTGCCACCAGCAGAGGTAGCGGGGGAACCTACGAGCAGTACTTC. It yields the protein CATSRGSGGTYEQYF.

The chain combines TRBV11-1 with TRBJ2-5, with 7 bases aligning to TRBD2. The CDR3 spans 14 residues. Unmatched junction bases numbered 6, after V lost 1 base and J lost 7 bases. Germline V CDR1 and CDR2: SGHAT, FQDESV (reference sequence). This chain's CDR3 is CASSLVRDYGTQYF. As DNA, the CDR3 is TGTGCCAGCAGCTTAGTTCGGGACTATGGGACCCAGTACTTC.

This clonotype occurred many times. J is TRBJ2-7 and V is TRBV6-2 or TRBV6-3; TRBD1 aligns across 7 bases. V shed 2 bases, J shed 5 bases, and the junction held 6 bases outside the gene matches. This CDR3 comprises 14 residues. The germline V gene encodes CDR1 MNHEY and CDR2 SVGEGT. Written as DNA, the CDR3 is TGTGCCAGCAGTTACCACCCGGGACAGAACGAGCAGTACTTC. It yields the protein CASSYHPGQNEQYF.

This clonotype has at least ten counts. This chain uses TRBV7-9 with TRBJ2-4; no definite D call. The CDR3 loop spans 12 amino acids. CDR1 and CDR2 from the germline V gene are SEHNR and FQNEAQ (reference sequence). Trimming removed 3 bases from V and 13 bases from J, with 13 bases in between. The CDR3 loop reads CASSFLAGQQYF. CDR3 DNA: TGTGCCAGCAGCTTTCTCGCAGGCCAGCAGTACTTC.

The rearrangement uses TRBV13 and TRBJ2-3; the match to TRBD2 covers 8 bases. Germline V gene lookup returns CDR1 PRHDT and CDR2 FYEKMQ (reference sequence). The CDR3 is made up of 15 amino acids. V trimming: 2 bases; J trimming: 2 bases; junction bases outside the gene matches: 3. The CDR3 region has the DNA TGTGCCAGCAGCTTAACGGGGGGGCTCACAGATACGCAGTATTTT. Residues: CASSLTGGLTDTQYF.

In this sample, this clonotype turned up a few times. The chain combines TRBV5-6 with TRBJ2-5; the D is unclear. Germline values: CDR1 SGHDT, CDR2 YYEEEE. Trimming stripped 0 bases from V and 0 bases from J, with 12 bases between. The CDR3 loop spans 16 amino acids. Written as DNA, the CDR3 is TGTGCCAGCAGCTTGGGGCCAGACAAGTACCAAGAGACCCAGTACTTC. It codes for CASSLGPDKYQETQYF.

The chain couples TRBV7-9 to TRBJ2-7; D is unclear. Germline V gives CDR1 SEHNR, CDR2 FQNEAQ (reference sequence). The CDR3 is 11 residues long. Trimming left V 5 bases short and J 6 bases short, with 8 bases between. The CDR3 sequence: CASSRWPEQYF. In DNA, the CDR3 is TGTGCCAGCAGCAGGTGGCCCGAGCAGTACTTC.

This chain uses TRBV7-9 with TRBJ2-3; D unclear. CDR3 size: 13 residues. The V end lost 4 bases, the J end lost 1 base, and 6 bases lay between the germline ends. Germline CDR1 and CDR2: SEHNR and FQNEAQ (reference sequence). CDR3 nucleotides: TGTGCCAGCAGCTCCCTTGGCACAGATACGCAGTATTTT. Protein sequence: CASSSLGTDTQYF.

A word on this clonotype: It may be a read error: a sequence one base away is much more abundant. The chain links TRBV11-3 to TRBJ2-1; 7 nucleotides align to TRBD1. The length of the CDR3 is 14 residues. Germline CDR1 reads SGHNT; CDR2 reads YENEEA. The chain's CDR3 is CASSPNRGYNEKFF. CDR3 in DNA: TGTGCCAGCAGCCCCAACAGGGGCTACAATGAGAAGTTCTTC.

The sample holds many counts of this clonotype. The chain links TRBV4-1 to TRBJ2-1; 10 bases align to TRBD1. The CDR3 is 15 residues long. The germline gives CDR1 MGHRA, CDR2 YSYEKL. The V and J ends lost 4 bases and 7 bases, in that order; junction bases with no gene match: 7. CDR3 loop: CASSLTTGGMNEQFF. Written as DNA, the CDR3 is TGCGCCAGCAGCCTCACGACAGGGGGCATGAATGAGCAGTTCTTC.

This clonotype was counted at least ten times. This chain uses TRBV20-1 with TRBJ1-4, with a tentative D call TRBD1 (5 bases). This CDR3 contains 13 residues. Per the germline V gene, CDR1 is DFQATT and CDR2 is SNEGSKA (reference sequence). Trimming stripped 5 bases from V and 6 bases from J, with 13 bases between. CDR3 nucleotide sequence: TGCAGTGCTTCCGGGACGGTGGATGAAAAACTGTTTTTT. Translated, it gives CSASGTVDEKLFF.

This clonotype appeared a few times. V usage is TRBV5-5 and J usage is TRBJ2-2, with D hard to call. Germline values: CDR1 SGHKS, CDR2 YYEKEE (reference sequence). The CDR3 loop spans 13 amino acids. V lost 0 bases and J lost 4, with 4 bases in between. The CDR3 DNA reads TGTGCCAGCAGCTTGGTTCCCACCGGGGAGCTGTTTTTT. Protein sequence: CASSLVPTGELFF.

At least ten counts were recorded for this clonotype. V gene TRBV7-9 combines with J gene TRBJ1-1; D unclear. The CDR3 totals 14 residues. V lost 7 bases and J lost 6, with 18 bases in between. Per germline, CDR1 SEHNR and CDR2 FQNEAQ (reference sequence). Here the CDR3 reads CASTPHARTSEAFF. CDR3 nucleotides: TGTGCCAGCACTCCCCATGCCAGGACTTCTGAAGCTTTCTTT. Filled out from reference TRBV7-9 and TRBJ1-1, the complete variable domain reads DTGVSQNPRHKITKRGQNVTFRCDPISEHNRLYWYRQTLGQGPEFLTYFQNEAQLEKSRLLSDRFSAERPKGSFSTLEIQRTEQGDSAMYLCASTPHARTSEAFFGQGTRLTVV.

This clonotype was observed many times. The rearrangement joins TRBV6-2 or TRBV6-3 to TRBJ2-1; D unclear. Deletions cut 5 bases from V and 4 bases from J, with 21 bases between. This CDR3 region has 17 residues. Germline V lookup: CDR1 MNHEY, CDR2 SVGEGT. CDR3 loop: CASSVASVADPYNEQFF. The CDR3 DNA sequence: TGTGCCAGCAGTGTCGCGTCCGTGGCAGACCCATACAATGAGCAGTTCTTC.

This clonotype showed up many times. This chain joins TRBV4-1 and TRBJ1-1, with a possible D match to TRBD1 (6 bases). V lost 0 bases and J lost 2, with 13 bases in between. This CDR3 has 16 amino acids. Per the germline V gene, CDR1 is MGHRA and CDR2 is YSYEKL. In DNA form, the CDR3 reads TGCGCCAGCAGCCAAGAGGTGACAGGACGTAACACTGAAGCTTTCTTT. Translation: CASSQEVTGRNTEAFF.

This clonotype was counted many times. V and J are TRBV7-3 and TRBJ2-3; unclear D gene. The V and J ends lost 5 bases and 4 bases respectively, with 10 bases between them. CDR3 length: 13 amino acids. Germline V gives CDR1 SGHTA, CDR2 FQGTGA. The CDR3 DNA reads TGTGCCAGCAGCCTGAAGCCGGCAGATACGCAGTATTTT. Translation: CASSLKPADTQYF.

This clonotype appeared many times. The chain couples TRBV10-1 to TRBJ2-3, with D uncertain. Germline V gene data show CDR1 as WNHNN and CDR2 as SYGVQD (reference sequence). V lost 4 bases, J lost 6 bases, and 5 bases lay in between. The CDR3 runs 11 residues. CDR3 nucleotides: TGCGCCAGCAGTGTTGGGGATACGCAGTATTTT. Translating gives CASSVGDTQYF.

This rearrangement joins TRBV5-1 to TRBJ2-4; D possibly corresponds to TRBD1 (6 bases). CDR3 size: 14 residues. Trimming left V 4 bases short and J 7 bases short, with 15 bases between. From germline, CDR1 is SGHRS and CDR2 YFSETQ. The CDR3 DNA reads as TGCGCCAGCAGCCTGGACCCGAGGGGGAACATTCAGTACTTC. It is translated as CASSLDPRGNIQYF.

This clonotype was detected many times. The chain joins TRBV12-3 or TRBV12-4 to TRBJ1-5; D possibly corresponds to TRBD1 (5 bases). With 2 bases removed from V and 1 base from J, the gap between germline ends came to 12 bases. This CDR3 contains 16 residues. The CDR3 region has the DNA TGTGCCAGCAGTTTAAGGGGTATGGGAAGCAATCAGCCCCAGCATTTT. Amino acid sequence: CASSLRGMGSNQPQHF.

The chain employs TRBV12-3 or TRBV12-4 and TRBJ2-5; 13 bases agree with TRBD2. The V gene end was trimmed by 4 bases and the J gene end by 7 bases; junction bases not matched to a gene: 6. This CDR3 has 15 residues. CDR3 in DNA: TGTGCCAGCAGTTCTTCACTAGCGGGGGGGCGGACCCAGTACTTC. It codes for CASSSSLAGGRTQYF.

This clonotype was seen ten or more times. The chain couples TRBV12-3 or TRBV12-4 to TRBJ2-2, with 7 positions matching TRBD1. V trimming: 5 bases; J trimming: 4 bases; junction bases outside the gene matches: 4. This CDR3 spans 14 amino acids. CDR3 residues: CASSRQGSTGELFF. The CDR3 coding sequence is TGTGCCAGCAGTAGACAGGGAAGCACCGGGGAGCTGTTTTTT.

This clonotype was counted many times. The chain employs TRBV5-5 and TRBJ2-5; TRBD2 might be the D (7 bases). Trimming removed 2 bases from V and 5 bases from J, with 16 bases in between. The germline V gene has CDR1 SGHKS and CDR2 YYEKEE (reference sequence). This CDR3 region has 15 residues. The CDR3 spells CASSFGRGALETQYF. In nucleotides, the CDR3 is TGTGCCAGCAGCTTTGGCCGGGGGGCCTTGGAGACCCAGTACTTC.

In this sample, this clonotype turned up a few times. The rearrangement uses TRBV20-1 and TRBJ2-3; D may be TRBD2 (6 bases). The CDR3 is 15 amino acids. Deletions cut 0 bases from V and 2 bases from J, with 12 bases between. CDR1 DFQATT and CDR2 SNEGSKA come from the germline V gene (reference sequence). The CDR3 coding sequence is TGCAGTGCTAGAGATCTGGCGGGGCTCACAGATACGCAGTATTTT. Its translation is CSARDLAGLTDTQYF.

At least ten counts were recorded for this clonotype. CDR3 in DNA: TGTGCCAGCAGTTACTCGATCGGACAGCTCTATGGCTACACCTTC. It encodes CASSYSIGQLYGYTF. The J gene is TRBJ1-2, the V gene TRBV6-2 or TRBV6-3; maybe TRBD1 (6 bases). Per germline, CDR1 MNHEY and CDR2 SVGEGT. The CDR3 has 15 amino acids. V was clipped by 0 bases and J by 4 bases, with 12 bases between them.

Ten or more counts support this clonotype. The rearrangement uses TRBV7-2 and TRBJ2-7; D unclear. CDR1 and CDR2 (germline): SGHTA, FQGNSA. The CDR3 is made up of 12 amino acids. Trimming removed 1 base from V and 3 bases from J, with 4 bases in between. CDR3 sequence reads: CASSLEYYEQYV. Here the CDR3 DNA reads TGTGCCAGCAGCTTAGAATACTACGAGCAGTACGTC.

This clonotype was counted only a few times. V usage is TRBV19 and J usage is TRBJ2-7; D is unresolved. The V gene's germline CDR1 is LNHDA and CDR2 SQIVND (reference sequence). Trimming pared 6 bases from V and 3 bases from J, leaving 12 bases between. The CDR3 consists of 13 residues. Here the CDR3 reads CASSPAHLYEQYV. The CDR3, as DNA: TGTGCCAGTAGCCCTGCCCACCTCTACGAGCAGTACGTC.

This clonotype was observed many times. The rearrangement joins TRBV4-3 to TRBJ2-3; TRBD2 matches 12 bases. The J segment lost 9 bases and the V segment lost 1 base, leaving 8 bases of the junction unmatched. Germline assignment: CDR1 LGHNA and CDR2 YSLEER. This CDR3 has 16 amino acids. The CDR3 DNA is TGCGCCAGCAGCCAAGTCTGGCTAGCGGGGGGGCCAACGCAGTATTTT. This encodes CASSQVWLAGGPTQYF.

In this sample, this clonotype turned up a few times. The chain carries TRBV5-1 and TRBJ2-3; D is ambiguous. Per the germline V gene, CDR1 is SGHRS and CDR2 is YFSETQ. The CDR3 contains 13 residues. Trimming shortened V by 4 bases and J by 2 bases, and 8 bases separated the two germline ends. CDR3 bases: TGCGCCAGCAGCCGCCTTAACACAGATACGCAGTATTTT. Amino acids: CASSRLNTDTQYF.